This is a list of T cell receptor beta chains from one sample in a study of CD8 T cells in Susac syndrome. Each CDR3 protein is one row after TCRdb ran MiXCR on the immunoSEQ multiplex PCR reads. The sample has 250,000 or so distinct CDR3 sequences; 80% to 95% are singletons. Source material: CD4+ T cells from PBMCs. The source is a human donor with multiple sclerosis. Both conserved end residues are part of each CDR3. The D gene is left open where the match is weak. Clone size appears in some rows only: once, few, many, or a class for an expanded clone.

V: TRBV30
J: TRBJ1-2
size: once
D: NA
length: 15
CDR3: CAWTPLVEGGYGYTF

V: TRBV2
J: TRBJ2-1
size: NA
D: TRBD2
length: 15
CDR3: CASRTQGSGNNEQFF

V: TRBV7-9
J: TRBJ2-3
size: NA
D: TRBD2
length: 16
CDR3: CASSSGLAGVTDTQYF

V: TRBV4-1
J: TRBJ1-2
size: NA
D: TRBD1
length: 15
CDR3: CASSQRNGDRVGYTF

V: TRBV30
J: TRBJ1-5
size: NA
D: NA
length: 15
CDR3: CAWSRKGRAGQPQHF

V: TRBV9
J: TRBJ2-2
size: NA
D: TRBD1
length: 16
CDR3: CASSGGQTPNTGELFF

V: TRBV9
J: TRBJ2-6
size: NA
D: NA
length: 19
CDR3: CASSPTPQGPNSGANVLTF

V: TRBV27
J: TRBJ1-2
size: NA
D: NA
length: 13
CDR3: CASAPTGNYGYTF

V: TRBV6-5
J: TRBJ1-6
size: NA
D: NA
length: 15
CDR3: CASSYSTGVNSPLHF

V: TRBV30
J: TRBJ1-6
size: NA
D: NA
length: 16
CDR3: CAWSVNGGQFNSPLHF

V: TRBV18
J: TRBJ2-3
size: few
D: NA
length: 14
CDR3: CASSGQRGTDTQYF

V: TRBV6-5
J: TRBJ2-7
size: NA
D: TRBD1
length: 14
CDR3: CASSYLGQGYEQYF

V: TRBV12-3/TRBV12-4
J: TRBJ2-2
size: once
D: NA
length: 17
CDR3: CAVNYPRAGDYTGELFF

V: TRBV19
J: TRBJ1-4
size: once
D: TRBD1
length: 13
CDR3: CASRTGTGQKLFF

V: TRBV12-3/TRBV12-4
J: TRBJ1-1
size: NA
D: NA
length: 14
CDR3: CASRPGPWDTEAFF

V: TRBV3-1
J: TRBJ2-1
size: NA
D: NA
length: 14
CDR3: CASSPRTNSGEQFF

V: TRBV2
J: TRBJ2-2
size: NA
D: NA
length: 14
CDR3: CASMILVNTGELFF

V: TRBV5-1
J: TRBJ2-2
size: NA
D: NA
length: 14
CDR3: CASRRQRNTGELFF

V: TRBV7-2
J: TRBJ2-2
size: NA
D: NA
length: 14
CDR3: CASSLTGQTGELFF

V: TRBV24-1
J: TRBJ2-1
size: NA
D: TRBD1
length: 16
CDR3: CATSDDGQGMKNEQFF

V: TRBV5-1
J: TRBJ1-2
size: NA
D: NA
length: 15
CDR3: CASSLVSGAGYGYTF

V: TRBV3-1
J: TRBJ1-2
size: NA
D: NA
length: 14
CDR3: CASSQVSHLTGYTF

V: TRBV11-2
J: TRBJ2-5
size: NA
D: NA
length: 14
CDR3: CASSFGAGSETQYF

V: TRBV6-1
J: TRBJ2-1
size: NA
D: NA
length: 12
CDR3: CASKVAYNEQFF

V: TRBV4-1
J: TRBJ2-3
size: NA
D: TRBD1
length: 15
CDR3: CASSQEQGGTDTQYF

V: TRBV3-1
J: TRBJ2-1
size: NA
D: TRBD2
length: 17
CDR3: CASSQARGKAGGHEQFF

V: TRBV19
J: TRBJ1-2
size: NA
D: TRBD1
length: 9
CDR3: CASGDSRSF

V: TRBV27
J: TRBJ1-2
size: once
D: NA
length: 14
CDR3: CASSPDTGIYGYTF

V: TRBV13
J: TRBJ2-3
size: NA
D: NA
length: 16
CDR3: CASSDGGRGITDTQYF

V: TRBV9
J: TRBJ1-2
size: NA
D: NA
length: 13
CDR3: CASSVGTTSGYTF

V: TRBV19
J: TRBJ2-1
size: NA
D: NA
length: 15
CDR3: CASSIPGLPTLEQFF

V: TRBV18
J: TRBJ2-5
size: NA
D: NA
length: 15
CDR3: CASSPPWQYQETQYF

V: TRBV10-3
J: TRBJ2-2
size: once
D: NA
length: 12
CDR3: CAISGFTGELFF

V: TRBV6-1
J: TRBJ1-2
size: NA
D: NA
length: 11
CDR3: CASSDNRGYTF

V: TRBV3-1
J: TRBJ2-7
size: NA
D: NA
length: 15
CDR3: CASSQEPGRAGEQYF

V: TRBV2
J: TRBJ1-6
size: NA
D: NA
length: 14
CDR3: CASRLGGKDSPLHF

V: TRBV9
J: TRBJ1-3
size: NA
D: NA
length: 21
CDR3: CASSEYGDSLRLSFSGNTIYF

V: TRBV4-1
J: TRBJ1-1
size: NA
D: NA
length: 14
CDR3: CASSLLDGYTEAFF

V: TRBV5-1
J: TRBJ2-1
size: NA
D: NA
length: 13
CDR3: CASRPGLNNEQFF

V: TRBV12-3/TRBV12-4
J: TRBJ2-2
size: once
D: NA
length: 13
CDR3: CARRDGYTGELFF

V: TRBV7-3
J: TRBJ1-1
size: NA
D: NA
length: 13
CDR3: CASSFNGDTEAFF

V: TRBV7-9
J: TRBJ2-2
size: once
D: NA
length: 15
CDR3: CASSLADGGAGELFF

V: TRBV12-3/TRBV12-4
J: TRBJ2-5
size: NA
D: TRBD2
length: 17
CDR3: CASSSKGLAGGLETQYF

V: TRBV4-1
J: TRBJ2-3
size: NA
D: NA
length: 16
CDR3: CASSQEGTPRLDTQYF

V: TRBV20-1
J: TRBJ2-1
size: NA
D: NA
length: 14
CDR3: CSARVAGIGNEQFF

V: TRBV2
J: TRBJ2-7
size: NA
D: TRBD1
length: 15
CDR3: CASSPGDRGRYEQYF

V: TRBV28
J: TRBJ2-5
size: NA
D: TRBD1
length: 15
CDR3: CASGPGQTEQETQYF

V: TRBV7-8
J: TRBJ1-6
size: NA
D: TRBD1
length: 15
CDR3: CASSLFDRGYSPLHF